The clone carrying this TCR beta chain has more than one count but fewer than ten. Data came from immunoSEQ multiplex PCR; TCRdb stores just in-frame clones and leaves some out. The sample holds nearly 350,000 clones, 87% seen once. This sample is part of a study of blood T cell repertoires in COVID-19. The CDR3 covers 15 residues. Looked up from germline, CDR1 is DFQATT and CDR2 is SNEGSKA (reference sequence). V lost 3 bases and J lost 2, with 14 bases in between. The TCR sequence derives from a woman aged 45-65 years with COVID-19, enrolled during active disease. The specimen sequenced was peripheral blood. The chain couples TRBV20-1 to TRBJ2-1; a possible D gene is TRBD1 (5 bases). CDR3 residues: CSASSKGSPYNEQFF. The CDR3 bases are TGCAGTGCTAGTAGCAAGGGGTCCCCCTACAATGAGCAGTTCTTC.